This TCR beta chain was observed in a study of Ad26.COV2.S vaccination and SARS-CoV-2 variants. Study information: In the study, Ad26.COV2.S was injected intramuscularly once, or twice 56 days apart. Study conclusions and caveats: Analyses of TCR breadth and depth may have underestimated total T cell responses. It was reported that spike-specific CD8+ and CD4+ T cell responses were substantially broad after vaccination.

TCRdb keeps only in-frame clones here, not all; method: immunoSEQ multiplex PCR. The sample includes approximately 500,000 clones, roughly 85% seen only once; the top ten take 10% to 15%. The treatment denotes: 19 received Ad26.COV2.S at low or high dose, single or two shots; roughly 5 received placebo; per-sample allocation not given. The investigators took samples on day 63 after the first vaccine or placebo injection. A remark on this clone: Its target is unknown.

The CDR3 covers 13 residues. Trimming pared 2 bases from V and 6 bases from J, leaving 7 bases between. The sequencing here drew on peripheral blood, taken in a trial of Ad26.COV2.S vaccine versus placebo. This receptor was taken from a person aged 18-60 years who received the Ad26.COV2.S COVID-19 vaccine or a placebo. The chain combines TRBV12-3 or TRBV12-4 with TRBJ2-2; D not certain. Here the CDR3 reads CASSLNSAGELFF. As DNA, the CDR3 is TGTGCCAGCAGTTTAAACTCTGCCGGGGAGCTGTTTTTT.